This passage covers 28 T cell receptor beta chains from one sample sequenced in a study of OX40 agonist ivuxolimab in advanced cancers. Produced via immunoSEQ multiplex PCR; TCRdb's table is partial and in-frame only. Among approximately 69,000 clones listed, 70% to 85% were seen once. The sequenced sample was CD4+ or CD8+ T cells sorted from blood, obtained in a trial of the OX40 agonist ivuxolimab. The receptors were sampled from an adult with an advanced solid tumor such as melanoma, head and neck, liver or kidney cancer.

In its sample, this clone was seen once. This rearrangement joins TRBV5-1 to TRBJ2-5; TRBD1 might be the D (6 bases). Between the trimmed V and J ends, which lost 0 bases and 4 bases, there was a span of 13 bases. CDR1 and CDR2 from the germline V gene are SGHRS and YFSETQ. The CDR3 spans 15 residues. The CDR3 DNA follows: TGCGCCAGCAGCTTGGGGGTGGGGACAAGAGAGACCCAGTACTTC. It yields the protein CASSLGVGTRETQYF.

The chain combines TRBV19 with TRBJ2-6; D might be TRBD2 (6 bases). This CDR3 region has 16 residues. The V gene lost 9 bases and the J gene lost 3 bases, with 18 bases spanning the gap. Per germline, CDR1 LNHDA and CDR2 SQIVND (reference sequence). This CDR3 is CASLDPGGSGANVLTF. CDR3 nucleotide sequence: TGTGCCAGCCTCGATCCTGGGGGGAGTGGGGCCAACGTCCTGACTTTC.

CDR3 sequence: CASSLVAGGLGGTQYF. CDR3 DNA: TGTGCCAGCAGCTTAGTGGCGGGGGGCCTAGGTGGGACCCAGTACTTC. The chain employs TRBV7-8 and TRBJ2-5; TRBD2 matches 8 bases. From germline, CDR1 is SGHVS and CDR2 FQNEAQ. This CDR3 has 16 amino acids. V gave up 1 base and J gave up 7 bases; unmatched junction bases: 11.

This clone occurred once. V and J are TRBV29-1 and TRBJ2-3; D is tentatively TRBD1 or TRBD2 (7 bases each). This CDR3 has 13 residues. CDR1 and CDR2 (germline): SQVTM, ANQGSEA. Trimming pared 6 bases from V and 3 bases from J, leaving 13 bases between. CDR3 nucleotide sequence: TGCAGCGTCGACAGGGAGGGAACAGATACGCAGTATTTT. This gives the protein CSVDREGTDTQYF.

The gene calls are TRBV7-2 and TRBJ1-2, with 7 bases lining up with TRBD1. This CDR3 is built from 13 residues. Germline values: CDR1 SGHTA, CDR2 FQGNSA. V gave up 3 bases and J gave up 7 bases; unmatched junction bases: 5. The CDR3, as DNA: TGTGCCAGCAGCTTCCTCACAGGGGTTGGCTACACCTTC. It codes for CASSFLTGVGYTF. The whole variable domain, remainder taken from reference TRBV7-2 and TRBJ1-2, is GAGVSQSPSNKVTEKGKDVELRCDPISGHTALYWYRQSLGQGLEFLIYFQGNSAPDKSGLPSDRFSAERTGGSVSTLTIQRTQQEDSAVYLCASSFLTGVGYTFGSGTRLTVV.

This chain joins TRBV11-1 and TRBJ2-5; 9 nucleotides align to TRBD1. Germline V gives CDR1 SGHAT, CDR2 FQDESV (reference sequence). The CDR3 is 15 amino acids. V lost 5 bases to trimming and J lost 4 bases; unmatched junction nucleotides: 8. CDR3 loop: CASSPVTGGAETQYF. As DNA, the CDR3 is TGTGCCAGCAGCCCCGTAACAGGGGGCGCAGAGACCCAGTACTTC.

V usage is TRBV2 and J usage is TRBJ1-5; D is undetermined. CDR1 is SNHLY, CDR2 FYNNEI, per germline. V was clipped by 2 bases and J by 0 bases, with 5 bases between them. This CDR3 spans 14 amino acids. The CDR3 DNA reads as TGTGCCAGCAGTGAAAAGTATAGCAATCAGCCCCAGCATTTT. Amino acids: CASSEKYSNQPQHF.

Note on this clone: A junction boundary mismatches the germline segment, possibly from a read error. This chain joins TRBV29-1 and TRBJ1-5, with D unclear. CDR1 is SQVTM, CDR2 ANQGSEA, per germline. The CDR3 contains 13 residues. The DNA of the CDR3 is TGCAGCGTTAAAGAACAGTACAATCAGCCCCAGCATTTT. Its translation: CSVKEQYNQPQHF.

In its sample, this clone was seen a few times. The V gene is TRBV18, the J gene TRBJ1-1; no reliable D call. V was clipped by 0 bases and J by 2 bases, with 10 bases between them. There are 15 residues in the CDR3. Germline V lookup: CDR1 KGHSH, CDR2 LQKENI. The CDR3 nucleotides are TGTGCCAGCTCACCACCGGGAGAAGGTAACACTGAAGCTTTCTTT. Its protein is CASSPPGEGNTEAFF. Looking up the rest from reference TRBV18 and TRBJ1-1 gives the full variable domain: NAGVMQNPRHLVRRRGQEARLRCSPMKGHSHVYWYRQLPEEGLKFMVYLQKENIIDESGMPKERFSAEFPKEGPSILRIQQVVRGDSAAYFCASSPPGEGNTEAFFGQGTRLTVV.

The chain links TRBV5-1 to TRBJ2-7, with TRBD1 identical over 8 bases. CDR1 and CDR2 from the germline V gene are SGHRS and YFSETQ. The CDR3 length is 15 residues. The V gene end was trimmed by 0 bases and the J gene end by 3 bases; junction bases not matched to a gene: 5. The CDR3 sequence: CASSLGQGIIYEQYF. In nucleotides, the CDR3 is TGCGCCAGCAGCTTGGGACAGGGGATTATCTACGAGCAGTACTTC.

DNA for the CDR3: TGCAGTCCTAAACAGGGGAACGAGCAGTACTTC. It yields the protein CSPKQGNEQYF. This chain links TRBV20-1 with TRBJ2-7; 7 nucleotides line up with TRBD1. The germline V gene encodes CDR1 DFQATT and CDR2 SNEGSKA (reference sequence). J gave up 5 bases and V 8 bases, and 6 bases lay outside the gene matches. The CDR3 extends over 11 amino acids.

V and J are TRBV11-2 and TRBJ1-2; tentatively, D is TRBD1 (6 bases). The germline CDR1 and CDR2 sequences are SGHAT and FQNNGV. The ends were cut back, 3 bases at V and 6 bases at J, with 14 bases in the middle. CDR3 size: 14 residues. The CDR3 nucleotides read TGTGCCAGCAGCTTTTGGGGGCGGGGGAATGGCTACACCTTC. Translating gives CASSFWGRGNGYTF.

The J gene is TRBJ2-3, the V gene TRBV10-3; D could derive from TRBD1 or TRBD2 (5 bases each). The CDR3 spans 13 residues. V was pared by 11 bases and J by 0 bases, with 12 bases between. Germline V gene data show CDR1 as ENHRY and CDR2 as SYGVKD. CDR3 sequence reads: CAGREGSTDTQYF. The CDR3 region has the DNA TGTGCCGGCAGAGAGGGGAGCACAGATACGCAGTATTTT.

This clone was seen a handful of times. The chain carries TRBV7-2 and TRBJ1-4; TRBD1 might be the D (5 bases). This CDR3 is 15 amino acids long. CDR1 and CDR2 from the germline V gene are SGHTA and FQGNSA. V lost 2 bases and J 4 bases, leaving 11 bases between the germline ends. CDR3 sequence reads: CASSLRGGHNEKLFF. The CDR3 bases are TGTGCCAGCAGCTTAAGGGGCGGACATAATGAAAAACTGTTTTTT.

The gene calls are TRBV5-1 and TRBJ2-3, with a weak D call TRBD2 (6 bases). The length of the CDR3 is 15 residues. The ends were cut back, 2 bases at V and 5 bases at J, with 15 bases in the middle. CDR1 SGHRS and CDR2 YFSETQ come from the germline V gene. The CDR3 sequence: CASSLQAGLRDTQYF. CDR3 nucleotides: TGCGCCAGCAGCTTACAGGCGGGGCTTAGAGATACGCAGTATTTT.

The CDR3 coding sequence is TGTGCCAGCAGTCGAGACCCGGGGGGCGGCGAGCAGTACTTC. This sequence encodes CASSRDPGGGEQYF. The chain is built from TRBV7-2 and TRBJ2-7; D possibly corresponds to TRBD2 (7 bases). V lost 6 bases to trimming and J lost 6 bases, with 18 bases between them. In germline, CDR1 is SGHTA, CDR2 FQGNSA. The CDR3 is made up of 14 amino acids.

The chain recombines TRBV7-9 with TRBJ2-1; D is undetermined. The CDR3 spans 14 residues. V was clipped by 5 bases and J by 2 bases, with 10 bases between them. Germline CDR1 reads SEHNR; CDR2 reads FQNEAQ (reference sequence). The CDR3 nucleotides read TGTGCCAGCAGCGCCACCGGGCCCTACAATGAGCAGTTCTTC. This gives the protein CASSATGPYNEQFF. Drawing the rest from reference TRBV7-9 and TRBJ2-1, the complete variable domain is DTGVSQNPRHKITKRGQNVTFRCDPISEHNRLYWYRQTLGQGPEFLTYFQNEAQLEKSRLLSDRFSAERPKGSFSTLEIQRTEQGDSAMYLCASSATGPYNEQFFGPGTRLTVL.

The V gene is TRBV7-2, the J gene TRBJ2-2; no firm D call. This CDR3 has 15 amino acids. Trimming cost V 2 bases and J 0 bases, with 7 bases left between them. The germline gives CDR1 SGHTA, CDR2 FQGNSA. The CDR3 is CASSLTASNTGELFF. The CDR3 DNA reads as TGTGCCAGCAGCTTAACAGCTTCGAACACCGGGGAGCTGTTTTTT.

This chain uses TRBV18 with TRBJ1-1; weak D call: TRBD1 (6 bases). CDR3 size: 14 residues. With 8 bases removed from V and 1 base from J, the gap between germline ends came to 14 bases. Germline-derived CDR1 and CDR2 are KGHSH and LQKENI. The CDR3 sequence is CASLRGTTNTEAFF. The CDR3 coding sequence is TGTGCCAGCCTACGGGGGACAACGAACACTGAAGCTTTCTTT. Complete variable domain (other parts from reference TRBV18 and TRBJ1-1): NAGVMQNPRHLVRRRGQEARLRCSPMKGHSHVYWYRQLPEEGLKFMVYLQKENIIDESGMPKERFSAEFPKEGPSILRIQQVVRGDSAAYFCASLRGTTNTEAFFGQGTRLTVV.

The chain joins TRBV19 to TRBJ2-3; D is unclear. The CDR3 extends over 11 amino acids. The V end was cut by 7 bases, the J end by 7 bases, with 9 bases between. Germline CDR1 and CDR2: LNHDA and SQIVND (reference sequence). DNA for the CDR3: TGTGCCAGTAAAGAGGATTATACGCAGTATTTT. It codes for CASKEDYTQYF.

This clone was counted only a few times. The J gene is TRBJ1-4, the V gene TRBV14; D gene ambiguous. The CDR3 is 14 amino acids. V was trimmed by 1 base and J by 7 bases, leaving 10 bases between them. In germline, CDR1 is SGHDN, CDR2 FVKESK. The CDR3 coding sequence is TGTGCCAGCAGCCAAGCGGGGTTCTCTGAAAAACTGTTTTTT. Translated: CASSQAGFSEKLFF.

The chain uses TRBV7-2 and TRBJ2-5; 7 bases match TRBD2. CDR3 length equals 14 residues. Germline lookup yields CDR1 SGHTA and CDR2 FQGNSA. Trimming at V came to 5 bases and at J to 1 base, leaving 4 bases not matched to a gene. The chain's CDR3 is CASSLTSFQETQYF. For the CDR3, the DNA is TGTGCCAGCAGCCTGACTAGCTTCCAAGAGACCCAGTACTTC.

The chain joins TRBV18 to TRBJ2-7; no reliable D call. The CDR3 sequence is 12 residues long. Germline CDR1 is KGHSH and CDR2 is LQKENI. Trimming pared 2 bases from V and 5 bases from J, leaving 7 bases between. The CDR3 sequence: CASSPNVDEQYF. The DNA of the CDR3 is TGTGCCAGCTCACCAAACGTCGACGAGCAGTACTTC.

This clone occurred a few times. The J gene is TRBJ1-1, the V gene TRBV5-6; 7 bases map to TRBD1. Unmatched junction bases numbered 4, after V lost 2 bases and J lost 9 bases. The CDR3 is 12 residues long. Germline values: CDR1 SGHDT, CDR2 YYEEEE. CDR3 DNA sequence: TGTGCCAGCAGCTTACAGGGGTCTAAAGCTTTCTTT. Translated: CASSLQGSKAFF.

This rearrangement joins TRBV18 to TRBJ1-5, with D unclear. Germline CDR1 KGHSH, CDR2 LQKENI. This CDR3 is built from 15 residues. V gave up 0 bases and J gave up 6 bases, with 12 bases separating them. CDR3 loop: CASSPPKGFGQPQHF. The DNA for the CDR3 is TGTGCCAGCTCACCACCGAAAGGTTTCGGTCAGCCCCAGCATTTT.

This sequence joins TRBV7-9 and TRBJ2-3; weak D call: TRBD2 (5 bases). Germline CDR1 SEHNR, CDR2 FQNEAQ (reference sequence). The length of the CDR3 is 16 residues. The V end was cut by 1 base, the J end by 3 bases, with 14 bases between. The chain's CDR3 is CASSLGGLAETDTQYF. CDR3 nucleotide sequence: TGTGCCAGCAGCTTAGGTGGTCTAGCAGAAACAGATACGCAGTATTTT.

The rearrangement uses TRBV6-1 and TRBJ1-3; no firm D call. Germline-derived CDR1 and CDR2 are MNHNS and SASEGT. Trimming stripped 5 bases from V and 0 bases from J, with 11 bases between. CDR3 size: 15 residues. The CDR3 sequence is CASSTPILSGNTIYF. In DNA, the CDR3 is TGTGCCAGCAGTACACCGATCCTCTCTGGAAACACCATATATTTT.

In this sample, this clone turned up a few times. V gene TRBV5-1 combines with J gene TRBJ1-3; no reliable D call. Trimming pared 4 bases from V and 0 bases from J, leaving 8 bases between. This CDR3 spans 14 amino acids. Germline V gene data show CDR1 as SGHRS and CDR2 as YFSETQ. The CDR3 loop reads CASSPRNSGNTIYF. The CDR3 DNA is TGCGCCAGCAGCCCCCGCAACTCTGGAAACACCATATATTTT.